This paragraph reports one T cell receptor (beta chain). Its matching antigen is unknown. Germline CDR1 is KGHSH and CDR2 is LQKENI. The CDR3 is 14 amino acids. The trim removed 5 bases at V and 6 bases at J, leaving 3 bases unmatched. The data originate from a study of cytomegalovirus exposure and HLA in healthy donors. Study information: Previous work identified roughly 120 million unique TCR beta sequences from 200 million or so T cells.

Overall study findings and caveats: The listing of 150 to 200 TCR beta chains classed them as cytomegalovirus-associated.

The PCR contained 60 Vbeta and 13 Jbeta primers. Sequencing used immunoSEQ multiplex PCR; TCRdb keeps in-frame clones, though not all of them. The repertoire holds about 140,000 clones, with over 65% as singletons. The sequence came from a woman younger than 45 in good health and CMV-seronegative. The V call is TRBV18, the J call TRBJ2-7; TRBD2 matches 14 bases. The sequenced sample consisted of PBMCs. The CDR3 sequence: CASSRGLAGAEQYV. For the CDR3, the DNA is TGTGCCAGCTCAAGGGGACTAGCGGGGGCCGAGCAGTACGTC.